The 9 T cell receptor beta chains below were found in one sample sequenced in a study of T cells in Graves' hyperthyroidism and ophthalmopathy. Regions amplified from RNA transcripts were the TCR beta CDR3 regions. RT-PCR in the first round (using the HTBI primer set) targeted the TCR CDR3. TCRdb re-analysed the multiplex PCR reads in MiXCR, keeping a single row per CDR3 protein. The data show about half a million distinct CDR3 sequences, more than 20% seen once. The sample taken for sequencing was blood. The receptors stem from a man between 18 and 35 years old with Graves' hyperthyroidism.

This clonotype was found many times. This rearrangement joins TRBV12-5 to TRBJ1-2, with TRBD1 matching over 8 bases. CDR1 is LGHNT and CDR2 is FRNRAP in the germline V gene. Losses at the gene ends were 6 bases for V and 8 bases for J; bases not matched to a gene: 8. The CDR3 has 13 residues. The CDR3 is CASGPTGVGGYTF. The DNA for the CDR3 is TGTGCTAGTGGCCCGACAGGGGTGGGAGGCTACACCTTC.

This clonotype occurred many times. The rearrangement uses TRBV28 and TRBJ1-5; D perhaps matches TRBD1 (5 bases). CDR1 is MDHEN, CDR2 SYDVKM, per germline. V was shortened by 6 bases and J by 1 base, with 10 bases between the two germline ends. This CDR3 spans 14 amino acids. The CDR3 reads CASRLGESNQPQHF. In DNA form, the CDR3 reads TGTGCCAGCAGGCTGGGGGAAAGCAATCAGCCCCAGCATTTT.

This clonotype was observed at least ten times. The genes are TRBV19 and TRBJ1-5, with TRBD1 matching 9 bases. This CDR3 region has 17 residues. Germline V gene data show CDR1 as LNHDA and CDR2 as SQIVND (reference sequence). The ends lost 5 bases at V and 2 bases at J; junction bases unmatched: 10. The CDR3 nucleotides are TGTGCCAGTAGTGCGACAGGGGGGCTTGGTGGCAATCAGCCCCAGCATTTT. This codes for CASSATGGLGGNQPQHF.

This chain links TRBV9 with TRBJ1-3; D is ambiguous. This CDR3 contains 14 residues. Germline CDR1 is SGDLS and CDR2 is YYNGEE. V dropped 2 bases and J dropped 2 bases, with 8 bases sitting between them. CDR3 bases: TGTGCCAGCAGCGTTGGTAACCCTGGAAACACCATATATTTT. It is translated as CASSVGNPGNTIYF.

This clonotype has only one observation. The chain joins TRBV20-1 to TRBJ1-1; perhaps TRBD1 as D (5 bases). The CDR3 extends over 14 amino acids. V was shortened by 5 bases and J by 3 bases, with 16 bases between the two germline ends. Per germline, CDR1 DFQATT and CDR2 SNEGSKA (reference sequence). The CDR3 here is CSADNTGMDTEAFF. CDR3 sequence (DNA): TGCAGTGCTGACAATACAGGAATGGACACTGAAGCTTTCTTT.

The chain combines TRBV10-2 with TRBJ2-4, with D possibly being TRBD1 or TRBD2 (5 bases each). Germline lookup yields CDR1 WSHSY and CDR2 SAAADI. The V gene lost 0 bases and the J gene lost 15 bases, with 9 bases spanning the gap. CDR3 length equals 11 residues. This CDR3 reads CASSESGALYF. The CDR3 DNA is TGCGCCAGCAGTGAGTCCGGGGCGTTGTACTTC.

This clonotype was detected many times. The chain is built from TRBV19 and TRBJ2-7; the D call may be TRBD1 or TRBD2 (5 bases each). Trimming removed 6 bases at V and 2 bases at J, with 14 bases between. The CDR3 runs to 14 residues. Germline loops: CDR1 LNHDA, CDR2 SQIVND (reference sequence). The CDR3 DNA reads as TGTGCCAGTAGCCCCGGGACGGCCACCTACGAGCAGTACTTC. Translating gives CASSPGTATYEQYF.

This clonotype was seen repeatedly, ten times or more. The J gene is TRBJ2-7, the V gene TRBV29-1; D not certain. V was trimmed by 4 bases and J by 5 bases, leaving 9 bases between them. Germline V gene lookup returns CDR1 SQVTM and CDR2 ANQGSEA. The CDR3 runs 11 residues. CDR3 sequence (DNA): TGCAGCGTTGCCAGGCAAAACGAGCAGTACTTC. It translates to CSVARQNEQYF.

Ten or more counts support this clonotype. CDR3 loop: CASKISGTSGGGELFF. DNA for the CDR3: TGTGCCAGCAAAATTTCCGGGACTAGCGGTGGCGGGGAGCTGTTTTTT. The genes are TRBV27 and TRBJ2-2; 11 nucleotides align to TRBD2. Germline CDR1 is MNHEY and CDR2 is SMNVEV (reference sequence). The CDR3 sequence is 16 residues long. V lost 7 bases, J lost 7 bases, and 11 bases stayed unmatched.